This T cell receptor beta chain is from a study of shared clonotypes between healthy human individuals. Overall study context: Researchers assigned three CD4 naive, three CD4 memory, two CD8 naive and one CD8 memory plate to each donor.

The data were produced by immunoSEQ multiplex PCR, yet TCRdb's version contains in-frame clones alone and is incomplete. The table records about 660,000 clones, approximately 74% of them present only once. This clone has only one observation. Its antigen remains unknown. Adult donors, all healthy and HIV-negative, had no recent acute infections or vaccinations. Overall study findings and caveats: In four donors, around 4.5% of naive CD4 clonotypes appeared in common.

This receptor was identified in a woman in her 30s in good health. The sequencing sample was made of memory CD4+ T cells sorted from blood. Stated subset: CD45RA-negative fraction.

In DNA, the CDR3 is TGTGCCAGCAGTGGCCATGAGCAGTTCTTC. It specifies CASSGHEQFF. The genes are TRBV28 and TRBJ2-1, with D uncertain. The V and J ends lost 5 bases and 8 bases respectively, with 4 bases between them. CDR1 and CDR2 from the germline V gene are MDHEN and SYDVKM. The CDR3 is 10 residues long.